Below, one T cell receptor beta chain is given with its context. The antigen is unknown. Some clones are missing from TCRdb's copy, which holds only in-frame ones; the method was immunoSEQ multiplex PCR. The sample yields about 160,000 clones, 80% to 90% seen once. This sample was included in a study of cytomegalovirus exposure and HLA in healthy donors. Study background: Per a later analysis, the approximately 690 first-cohort and some 130 validation repertoires shared one platform.

General observations from the study: A later analysis found first-cohort TCR clusters tended to co-occur in the 130 or so validation repertoires. According to reports, the classifier identified cytomegalovirus status with high specificity and sensitivity.

The donors were part of the approximately 120-subject validation cohort, which stood apart from the approximately 640-subject first cohort. The CDR3 is 15 residues long. CDR1 and CDR2 from the germline V gene are SGHRS and YFSETQ. The trim removed 0 bases at V and 5 bases at J, leaving 5 bases unmatched. This receptor was identified in a woman under 30 in good health and CMV-seronegative. The specimen sequenced was PBMCs. The chain links TRBV5-1 to TRBJ2-1, with 7 bases matching TRBD1. CDR3 in DNA: TGCGCCAGCAGCTTGGGAGACAGGGTTAACAATGAGCAGTTCTTC. Amino acids: CASSLGDRVNNEQFF.